This T cell receptor (beta chain) came from a study of CD8+ T cells in alopecia areata. Following extraction, RNA underwent reverse transcription to cDNA, which served as the sequencing template. Profiling relied on immunoSEQ multiplex PCR, and the TCRdb table lists in-frame clones only, not all of them. The sample contains some 240,000 clones, 50% to 70% of which appear only once. Noted treatment: oral pan-JAK inhibitor, 5-10 mg twice daily. This material consisted of CD4+ T cells sorted from blood, taken at week 4, from a patient treated with tofacitinib. This TCR derives from a human donor with alopecia areata.

The CDR3 loop reads CASSQGGWDSWRVNTEAFF. For the CDR3, the DNA is TGTGCCAGCAGCCAGGGGGGCTGGGACAGTTGGCGGGTAAACACTGAAGCTTTCTTT. The J gene is TRBJ1-1, the V gene TRBV14; 7 nucleotides match TRBD1. This CDR3 has 19 residues. CDR1 and CDR2 (germline): SGHDN, FVKESK. The V and J ends lost 3 bases and 2 bases, in that order; junction bases with no gene match: 18.